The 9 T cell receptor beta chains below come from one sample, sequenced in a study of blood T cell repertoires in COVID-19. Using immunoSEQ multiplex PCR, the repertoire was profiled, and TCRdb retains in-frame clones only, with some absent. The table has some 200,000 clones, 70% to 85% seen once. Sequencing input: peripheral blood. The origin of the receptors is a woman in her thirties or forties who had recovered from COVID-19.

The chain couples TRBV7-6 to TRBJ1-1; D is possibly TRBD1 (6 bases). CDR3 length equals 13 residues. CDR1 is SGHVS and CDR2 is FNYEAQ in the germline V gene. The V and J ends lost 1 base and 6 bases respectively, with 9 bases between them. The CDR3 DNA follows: TGTGCCAGCAGCTTAGATACAGGGTCTGAAGCTTTCTTT. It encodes CASSLDTGSEAFF.

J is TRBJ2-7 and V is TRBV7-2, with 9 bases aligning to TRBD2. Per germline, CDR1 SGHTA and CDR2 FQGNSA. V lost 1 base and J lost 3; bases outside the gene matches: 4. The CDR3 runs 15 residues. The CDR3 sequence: CASSLEAGGNYEQYF. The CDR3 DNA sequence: TGTGCCAGCAGCTTAGAGGCGGGGGGGAACTACGAGCAGTACTTC. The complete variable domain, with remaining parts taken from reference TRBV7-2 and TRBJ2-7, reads GAGVSQSPSNKVTEKGKDVELRCDPISGHTALYWYRQSLGQGLEFLIYFQGNSAPDKSGLPSDRFSAERTGGSVSTLTIQRTQQEDSAVYLCASSLEAGGNYEQYFGPGTRLTVT.

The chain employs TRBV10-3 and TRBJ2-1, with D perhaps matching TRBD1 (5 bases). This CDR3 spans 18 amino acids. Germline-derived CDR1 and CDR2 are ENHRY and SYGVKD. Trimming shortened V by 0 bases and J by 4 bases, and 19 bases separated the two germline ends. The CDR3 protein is CAISESSPQDPGYNEQFF. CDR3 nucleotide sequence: TGTGCCATCAGTGAGTCGAGCCCACAGGACCCAGGATACAATGAGCAGTTCTTC.

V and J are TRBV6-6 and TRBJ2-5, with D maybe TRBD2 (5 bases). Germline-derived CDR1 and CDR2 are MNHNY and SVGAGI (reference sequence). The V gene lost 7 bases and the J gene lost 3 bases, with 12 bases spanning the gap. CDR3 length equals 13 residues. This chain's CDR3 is CASKISGKETQYF. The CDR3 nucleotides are TGTGCCAGCAAAATAAGCGGAAAAGAGACCCAGTACTTC.

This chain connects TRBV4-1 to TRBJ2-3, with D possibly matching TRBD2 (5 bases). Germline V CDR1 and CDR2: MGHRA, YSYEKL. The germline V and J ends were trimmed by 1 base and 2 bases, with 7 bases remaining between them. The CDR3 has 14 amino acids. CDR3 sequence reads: CASSQGRDTDTQYF. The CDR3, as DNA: TGCGCCAGCAGCCAAGGCCGGGACACAGATACGCAGTATTTT.

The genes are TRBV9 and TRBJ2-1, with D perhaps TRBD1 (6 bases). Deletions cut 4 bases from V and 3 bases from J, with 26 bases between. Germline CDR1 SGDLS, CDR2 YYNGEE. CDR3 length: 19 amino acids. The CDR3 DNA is TGTGCCAGCAGCATCAACCTCAACCAACGGGACACAAACTACAATGAGCAGTTCTTC. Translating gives CASSINLNQRDTNYNEQFF.

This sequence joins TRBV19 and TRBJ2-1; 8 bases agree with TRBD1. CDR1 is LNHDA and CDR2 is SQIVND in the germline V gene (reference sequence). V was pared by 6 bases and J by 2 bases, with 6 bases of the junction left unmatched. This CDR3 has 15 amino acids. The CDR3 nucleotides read TGTGCCAGTAGGCCGGGACAGGCGACCTACAATGAGCAGTTCTTC. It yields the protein CASRPGQATYNEQFF.

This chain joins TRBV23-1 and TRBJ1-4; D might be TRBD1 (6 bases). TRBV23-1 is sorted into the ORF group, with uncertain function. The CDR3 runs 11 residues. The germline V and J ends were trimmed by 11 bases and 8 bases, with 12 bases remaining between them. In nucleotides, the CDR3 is TGCGCCTACAGGGAGGGCGAAAAACTGTTTTTT. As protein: CAYREGEKLFF.

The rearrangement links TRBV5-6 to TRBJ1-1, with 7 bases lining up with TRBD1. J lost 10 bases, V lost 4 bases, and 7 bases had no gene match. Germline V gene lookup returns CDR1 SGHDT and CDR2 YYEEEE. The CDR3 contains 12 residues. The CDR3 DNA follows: TGTGCCAGCAGCCGGGACAGCTCATCAGCTTTCTTT. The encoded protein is CASSRDSSSAFF.